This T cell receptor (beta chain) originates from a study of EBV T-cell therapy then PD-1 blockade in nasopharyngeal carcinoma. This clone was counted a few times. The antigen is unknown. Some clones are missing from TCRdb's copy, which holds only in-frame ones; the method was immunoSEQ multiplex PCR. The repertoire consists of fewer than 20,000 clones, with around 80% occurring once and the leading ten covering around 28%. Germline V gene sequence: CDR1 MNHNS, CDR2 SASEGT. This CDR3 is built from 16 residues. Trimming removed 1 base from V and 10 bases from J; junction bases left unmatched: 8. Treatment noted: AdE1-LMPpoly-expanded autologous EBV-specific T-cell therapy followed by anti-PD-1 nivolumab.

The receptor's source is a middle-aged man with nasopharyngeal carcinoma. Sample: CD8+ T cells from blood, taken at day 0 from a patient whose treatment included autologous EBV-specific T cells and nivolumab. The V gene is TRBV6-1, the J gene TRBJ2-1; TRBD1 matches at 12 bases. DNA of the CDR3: TGTGCCAGCAGTGAAGTTTACGGGACAGGGGGCCGCGAGCAGTTCTTC. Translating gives CASSEVYGTGGREQFF.